The next 27 T cell receptor beta chains were all read from a single sample in a study of Ad26.COV2.S vaccination and SARS-CoV-2 variants. Treatment noted: around 19 received Ad26.COV2.S at low or high dose, single or two shots; a few received placebo; per-sample allocation not given. Day 63 after the first vaccine or placebo injection was the time point for sampling. Some clones are missing from TCRdb's copy, which holds only in-frame ones; the method was immunoSEQ multiplex PCR. Here the sample spans around 300,000 clones, about 90% being singletons. The sample here was peripheral blood, taken in a trial of Ad26.COV2.S vaccine versus placebo. The receptors derive from a person aged 18-65 years who received the Ad26.COV2.S COVID-19 vaccine or a placebo.

The rearrangement links TRBV6-6 to TRBJ2-6; 9 bases line up with TRBD1. The junction had 6 bases not matched to a gene; V was cut back by 5 bases and J by 4 bases. Germline CDR1 MNHNY, CDR2 SVGAGI (reference sequence). CDR3 length: 16 amino acids. The CDR3 bases are TGTGCCAGCAGTAAACAGGGGGCGATCGGGGCCAACGTCCTGACTTTC. It specifies CASSKQGAIGANVLTF.

J is TRBJ2-3 and V is TRBV2; the match to TRBD2 covers 8 bases. CDR1 is SNHLY, CDR2 FYNNEI, per germline. The CDR3 totals 15 residues. With V trimmed by 1 base and J by 1 base, 1 base remained unmatched. The DNA of the CDR3 is TGTGCCAGCAGTGAAGGTAGCGGGGGCACAGATACGCAGTATTTT. It codes for CASSEGSGGTDTQYF.

This rearrangement joins TRBV20-1 to TRBJ1-1; the D is unclear. The CDR3 runs 9 residues. Trimming removed 3 bases from V and 5 bases from J, with 1 base in between. Per the germline V gene, CDR1 is DFQATT and CDR2 is SNEGSKA (reference sequence). DNA for the CDR3: TGCAGTGCTAGTACTGAAGCTTTCTTT. This encodes CSASTEAFF.

This chain connects TRBV20-1 to TRBJ2-1; tentatively, D is TRBD2 (5 bases). V dropped 3 bases and J dropped 12 bases, with 21 bases sitting between them. This CDR3 region has 14 residues. Looked up from germline, CDR1 is DFQATT and CDR2 is SNEGSKA (reference sequence). Written as DNA, the CDR3 is TGCAGTGCTAGTAGTCACACTATGGGGAGTGGGCAGTTCTTC. Protein sequence: CSASSHTMGSGQFF.

The gene calls are TRBV4-1 and TRBJ1-2; weak D call: TRBD1 (5 bases). This CDR3 is 17 amino acids long. V lost 1 base and J 4 bases, leaving 19 bases between the germline ends. Looked up from germline, CDR1 is MGHRA and CDR2 is YSYEKL. The CDR3 DNA is TGCGCCAGCAGCCAAGCTAGCGGGGCGACCCTCCTCTATGGCTACACCTTC. This codes for CASSQASGATLLYGYTF.

The V gene is TRBV27, the J gene TRBJ2-6, with 9 positions matching TRBD1. This CDR3 spans 19 amino acids. With 2 bases clipped from V and 4 bases from J, the junction kept 12 bases outside the gene matches. Germline V gene data show CDR1 as MNHEY and CDR2 as SMNVEV (reference sequence). Written as DNA, the CDR3 is TGTGCCAGCAGTTTAACAGGGGGGGGACAGGGCGCCGGGGCCAACGTCCTGACTTTC. Its protein product is CASSLTGGGQGAGANVLTF.

The chain combines TRBV4-1 with TRBJ2-5; D is uncertain. CDR3 length: 15 residues. The V gene lost 1 base and the J gene lost 6 bases, with 15 bases spanning the gap. Germline V gene sequence: CDR1 MGHRA, CDR2 YSYEKL. CDR3 bases: TGCGCCAGCAGCCAAGGATTGGGCGACTTTCAGACCCAGTACTTC. This encodes CASSQGLGDFQTQYF.

The chain combines TRBV4-1 with TRBJ2-7, with D unclear. The germline V and J ends were trimmed by 1 base and 3 bases, with 13 bases remaining between them. The CDR3 spans 15 residues. Germline V gives CDR1 MGHRA, CDR2 YSYEKL. CDR3 coding DNA: TGCGCCAGCAGCCAAGGGACGGTCCCAGTCTACGAGCAGTACTTC. Protein product: CASSQGTVPVYEQYF.

The rearrangement links TRBV11-3 to TRBJ2-1, with D unresolved. V lost 6 bases and J lost 4, with 13 bases in between. CDR3 length: 14 amino acids. CDR1 and CDR2 (germline): SGHNT, YENEEA. The CDR3 loop reads CASRASDGYNEQFF. CDR3 in DNA: TGTGCCAGCAGAGCATCGGACGGTTACAATGAGCAGTTCTTC.

The gene calls are TRBV9 and TRBJ2-3, with 14 bases identical to TRBD2. Looked up from germline, CDR1 is SGDLS and CDR2 is YYNGEE. This CDR3 has 14 amino acids. V was clipped by 3 bases and J by 8 bases; unmatched bases: 2. CDR3 nucleotides: TGTGCCAGCAGCGGACTAGCGGGGGGGTCTACGCAGTATTTT. Residues: CASSGLAGGSTQYF.

This clone appeared a single time. The rearrangement joins TRBV10-3 to TRBJ1-1; D gene unclear. Germline V gene data show CDR1 as ENHRY and CDR2 as SYGVKD. The CDR3 consists of 13 residues. The V end lost 8 bases, the J end lost 1 base, and 11 bases lay between the germline ends. This CDR3 is CAIDNKGNTEAFF. The CDR3 region has the DNA TGTGCCATCGATAATAAGGGGAACACTGAAGCTTTCTTT.

The chain employs TRBV6-5 and TRBJ2-1; possibly TRBD2 for D (5 bases). Trimming took off 6 bases at V and 7 bases at J, with 16 bases between the two ends. The length of the CDR3 is 14 residues. Germline V CDR1 and CDR2: MNHEY, SVGAGI. The CDR3 region has the DNA TGTGCCAGCAGGGAGGCTAATGGTGGTAATGAGCAGTTCTTC. It yields the protein CASREANGGNEQFF.

This chain links TRBV15 with TRBJ1-1; D gene ambiguous. V was cut by 1 base and J by 11 bases, with 14 bases left in between. Germline-derived CDR1 and CDR2 are LNHNV and YYDKDF (reference sequence). The CDR3 is 13 amino acids. The CDR3 DNA reads TGTGCCACCAGCAGAGGGGATCGACCGCTGGCTTTCTTT. As protein: CATSRGDRPLAFF.

This sequence joins TRBV18 and TRBJ2-1; maybe TRBD1 (6 bases). There are 20 residues in the CDR3. V gave up 0 bases and J gave up 4 bases, with 25 bases separating them. Germline lookup yields CDR1 KGHSH and CDR2 LQKENI. The CDR3 loop reads CASSPPIPRQATMIYNEQFF. The CDR3 DNA follows: TGTGCCAGCTCACCACCGATACCCCGACAGGCTACGATGATTTACAATGAGCAGTTCTTC.

This sequence joins TRBV3-1 (or the pseudogene TRBV3-2) and TRBJ2-4; D might be TRBD2 (6 bases). The germline V gene has CDR1 LGHDT and CDR2 YNNKEL (reference sequence). With 3 bases removed from V and 3 bases from J, the gap between germline ends came to 21 bases. The CDR3 loop spans 18 amino acids. CDR3 sequence: CASSQPGVKLVGKNIQYF. The CDR3 DNA reads TGTGCCAGCAGCCAGCCGGGGGTCAAACTAGTTGGCAAAAACATTCAGTACTTC.

J is TRBJ1-1 and V is TRBV6-5; D perhaps matches TRBD1 (6 bases). CDR3 length: 14 residues. The ends were cut back, 4 bases at V and 0 bases at J, with 9 bases in the middle. Germline CDR1 and CDR2: MNHEY and SVGAGI. CDR3 sequence reads: CASSSRGMNTEAFF. The CDR3, as DNA: TGTGCCAGCAGTTCCAGGGGCATGAACACTGAAGCTTTCTTT.

This clone has just a few counts. The V gene is TRBV6-5, the J gene TRBJ1-2; a weak D match, TRBD1 (5 bases). Between the trimmed V and J ends, which lost 6 bases and 1 base, there was a span of 12 bases. The CDR3 loop spans 14 amino acids. Germline-derived CDR1 and CDR2 are MNHEY and SVGAGI. The CDR3 DNA is TGTGCCAGCAGCCGCGGGCAGGGTAACTATGGCTACACCTTC. Translation gives CASSRGQGNYGYTF.

The rearrangement joins TRBV7-2 to TRBJ2-7; D possibly matches TRBD1 or TRBD2 (7 bases each). The germline V gene has CDR1 SGHTA and CDR2 FQGNSA. Trimming removed 0 bases at V and 2 bases at J, with 20 bases between. This CDR3 has 18 amino acids. Here the CDR3 reads CASSLAQAGTVAPYEQYV. Written as DNA, the CDR3 is TGTGCCAGCAGCTTAGCCCAAGCGGGGACAGTGGCCCCCTACGAGCAGTACGTC.

V gene TRBV18 combines with J gene TRBJ1-6; D gene unclear. The V end was cut by 2 bases, the J end by 13 bases, with 12 bases between. Germline loops: CDR1 KGHSH, CDR2 LQKENI. This CDR3 comprises 13 residues. As DNA, the CDR3 is TGTGCCAGCTCACCAGACGGACTTGGGCCCCTCCACTTT. Translation: CASSPDGLGPLHF.

This chain uses TRBV4-1 with TRBJ2-7; D is possibly TRBD1 (6 bases). Looked up from germline, CDR1 is MGHRA and CDR2 is YSYEKL. V lost 0 bases to trimming and J lost 3 bases, with 15 bases between them. The CDR3 consists of 16 residues. The CDR3 is CASSQESLKQGYEQYF. The CDR3 DNA is TGCGCCAGCAGCCAAGAGAGCCTTAAACAGGGCTACGAGCAGTACTTC.

The chain links TRBV19 to TRBJ1-1; tentatively, D is TRBD1 (6 bases). This CDR3 region has 15 residues. Germline CDR1 and CDR2: LNHDA and SQIVND (reference sequence). Trimming removed 3 bases at V and 2 bases at J, with 13 bases between. CDR3 bases: TGTGCCAGTAGTATGAAGACAGGAGGTAACACTGAAGCTTTCTTT. This sequence encodes CASSMKTGGNTEAFF.

The count of this clone is one. The V call is TRBV20-1, the J call TRBJ2-7; TRBD1 is a possible D gene (5 bases). CDR1 and CDR2 from the germline V gene are DFQATT and SNEGSKA (reference sequence). Trimming stripped 3 bases from V and 8 bases from J, with 11 bases between. There are 11 residues in the CDR3. Written as DNA, the CDR3 is TGCAGTGCTAGTTTTATGGGGCAGCAGTACTTC. It is translated as CSASFMGQQYF.

The chain is built from TRBV7-9 and TRBJ1-2; D perhaps matches TRBD1 (6 bases). The CDR3 length is 14 residues. The ends were cut back, 8 bases at V and 7 bases at J, with 20 bases in the middle. Germline assignment: CDR1 SEHNR and CDR2 FQNEAQ (reference sequence). The CDR3 sequence is CASSLVTTGSGYTF. In DNA, the CDR3 is TGTGCCAGCTCTTTGGTGACAACAGGGTCTGGCTACACCTTC. Full variable domain (rest looked up from reference TRBV7-9 and TRBJ1-2): DTGVSQNPRHKITKRGQNVTFRCDPISEHNRLYWYRQTLGQGPEFLTYFQNEAQLEKSRLLSDRFSAERPKGSFSTLEIQRTEQGDSAMYLCASSLVTTGSGYTFGSGTRLTVV.

The rearrangement uses TRBV11-1 and TRBJ2-2, with D maybe TRBD1 (5 bases). CDR1 SGHAT and CDR2 FQDESV come from the germline V gene (reference sequence). V dropped 6 bases and J dropped 8 bases, with 16 bases sitting between them. CDR3 size: 14 residues. The CDR3 DNA reads as TGTGCCAGCAGAACAGGATCGGACCTGGGGGAGCTGTTTTTT. Its translation: CASRTGSDLGELFF.

V gene TRBV30 combines with J gene TRBJ1-4; 8 bases line up with TRBD1. This CDR3 is built from 13 residues. With 3 bases clipped from V and 8 bases from J, the junction kept 5 bases outside the gene matches. Germline V CDR1 and CDR2: GTSNPN, SVGIG (reference sequence). In nucleotides, the CDR3 is TGTGCCTGGAGGGGACAGGCGGTGGAAAAACTGTTTTTT. This translates into CAWRGQAVEKLFF.

The chain is built from TRBV3-1 (or the pseudogene TRBV3-2) and TRBJ1-2; 9 bases align to TRBD1. The CDR3 sequence is 17 residues long. Germline CDR1 reads LGHDT; CDR2 reads YNNKEL (reference sequence). V lost 4 bases to trimming and J lost 6 bases; unmatched junction nucleotides: 15. In DNA form, the CDR3 reads TGTGCCAGCAGCCGCAACGTAGGGGGGACAGGGTCCAATGGCTACACCTTC. Its translation is CASSRNVGGTGSNGYTF.

CDR3 nucleotides: TGTGCCAGCAGCCCGGCAGATGACAATGAGCAGTTCTTC. This sequence encodes CASSPADDNEQFF. The chain carries TRBV7-7 and TRBJ2-1; D is uncertain. CDR3 length: 13 residues. V shed 5 bases and J shed 5 bases, with 10 bases lying between them. The germline V gene encodes CDR1 SSHAT and CDR2 FNYEAQ (reference sequence).